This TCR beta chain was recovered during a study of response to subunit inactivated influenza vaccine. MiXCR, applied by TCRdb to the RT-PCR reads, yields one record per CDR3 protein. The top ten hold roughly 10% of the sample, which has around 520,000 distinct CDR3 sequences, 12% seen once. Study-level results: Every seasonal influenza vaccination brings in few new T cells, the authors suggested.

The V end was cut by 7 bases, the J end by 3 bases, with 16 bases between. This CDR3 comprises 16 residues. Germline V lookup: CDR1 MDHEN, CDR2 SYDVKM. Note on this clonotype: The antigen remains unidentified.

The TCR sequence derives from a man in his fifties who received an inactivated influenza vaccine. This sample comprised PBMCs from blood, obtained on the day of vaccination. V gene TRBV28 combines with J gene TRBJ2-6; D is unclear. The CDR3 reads CASISGALIGANVLTF. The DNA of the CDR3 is TGTGCCAGCATCTCAGGAGCCCTTATTGGGGCCAACGTCCTGACTTTC.